This T cell receptor (beta chain) came from a study of cytomegalovirus exposure and HLA in healthy donors. This clone was seen a handful of times. Antigen specificity is unknown. 60 Vbeta and 13 Jbeta primers were used in PCR. Assay used: immunoSEQ multiplex PCR; TCRdb lists only in-frame clones, some missing. Seen here are roughly 200,000 clones, around 79% observed once, and the top ten hold 3.5% to 5%. From germline, CDR1 is SGHTA and CDR2 FQGNSA. The junction had 6 bases not matched to a gene; V was cut back by 2 bases and J by 3 bases. The CDR3 consists of 16 residues. General study points: Cytomegalovirus-associated TCR beta chains were listed, numbering over 150.

The sequenced material came from PBMCs. The chain recombines TRBV7-2 with TRBJ2-1; 8 nucleotides line up with TRBD1. This TCR was recovered from a woman aged 30 to 39 in good health and CMV-seropositive. The CDR3 sequence: CASSLTGQGGYNEQFF. The CDR3 DNA reads TGTGCCAGCAGCTTAACCGGACAGGGAGGCTACAATGAGCAGTTCTTC.